The source of this T cell receptor (beta chain) is a study of T cells in localized non-small cell lung cancer. Study conclusions and caveats: The tumor had only one region sequenced, so heterogeneity remains possible.

As for this clone: As yet, its antigen is unknown.

Assay used: immunoSEQ multiplex PCR; TCRdb lists only in-frame clones, some missing. The table includes 30,000 to 35,000 clones, around 92% detected once. The CDR3 covers 13 residues. Germline loops: CDR1 SNHLY, CDR2 FYNNEI. V shed 7 bases and J shed 1 base, with 7 bases lying between them. The source is a female donor older than 55 with stage I lung adenocarcinoma. This specimen consisted of peripheral blood, obtained before any cancer treatment. The chain recombines TRBV2 with TRBJ2-2; D is undetermined. The CDR3 here is CASNGVNTGELFF. Written as DNA, the CDR3 is TGTGCCAGCAACGGCGTGAACACCGGGGAGCTGTTTTTT.